This T cell receptor (beta chain) originates from a study of patients with pleural tuberculosis. Germline CDR1 SQVTM, CDR2 ANQGSEA. CDR3 size: 11 residues. V was trimmed by 7 bases and J by 5 bases, leaving 9 bases between them. On this clonotype itself: Since a much larger clone is just one base distant, this may be a read error.

TCRdb itself ran the reads through MiXCR, one entry per CDR3 protein. The sample contains about 30,000 distinct CDR3 sequences, over 15% of which appear only once. Specimen: peripheral blood. This TCR was recovered from a human donor with pleural tuberculosis. The V and J genes are TRBV29-1 and TRBJ2-1, with D uncertain. As DNA, the CDR3 is TGCAGCGCGGCTAGTGACAATGAGCAGTTCTTC. It yields the protein CSAASDNEQFF.